The 14 T cell receptor beta chains reported below all come from one sample, sequenced in a study of shared clonotypes between healthy human individuals. TCRdb's table, derived via immunoSEQ multiplex PCR, lists solely in-frame clones and lacks some. This sample has about 2.4 million clones; around nine tenths occur once, and the top ten carry about 0.13%. Sample: naive CD4+ T cells sorted from blood. Documented subset: CD45RA+ positively selected. These receptors all come from a man in his late teens or twenties in good health.

As for this clone: Its ends do not fully match the called genes, so a read error is possible. This chain uses TRBV5-4 with TRBJ2-5, with 8 bases matching TRBD2. CDR1 and CDR2 (germline): SGHNT, YYREEE (reference sequence). The CDR3 loop spans 15 amino acids. CDR3: CVSTVSGGGGETQYF. In DNA, the CDR3 is TGTGTCAGCACCGTAAGCGGGGGTGGCGGGGAGACCCAGTACTTC.

The J gene is TRBJ2-1, the V gene TRBV19; 8 bases line up with TRBD2. Unmatched junction bases numbered 8, after V lost 7 bases and J lost 6 bases. CDR3 size: 14 residues. Germline V gene sequence: CDR1 LNHDA, CDR2 SQIVND (reference sequence). The CDR3: CASIDRGRLNEQFF. The CDR3 bases are TGTGCCAGTATAGATCGCGGGAGGCTCAATGAGCAGTTCTTC. The full variable domain, its missing parts supplied by reference TRBV19 and TRBJ2-1, is DGGITQSPKYLFRKEGQNVTLSCEQNLNHDAMYWYRQDPGQGLRLIYYSQIVNDFQKGDIAEGYSVSREKKESFPLTVTSAQKNPTAFYLCASIDRGRLNEQFFGPGTRLTVL.

The genes are TRBV2 and TRBJ1-3; D perhaps matches TRBD1 (5 bases). V lost 2 bases and J lost 0, with 11 bases in between. Germline V lookup: CDR1 SNHLY, CDR2 FYNNEI. The CDR3 runs to 16 residues. Written as DNA, the CDR3 is TGTGCCAGCAGTGAATGGGCAGGGCCCTCTGGAAACACCATATATTTT. Its protein is CASSEWAGPSGNTIYF.

This clone was observed a single time. The chain recombines TRBV5-1 with TRBJ1-3; TRBD1 matches 7 bases. This CDR3 spans 16 amino acids. Germline loops: CDR1 SGHRS, CDR2 YFSETQ. Unmatched junction bases numbered 5, after V lost 2 bases and J lost 0 bases. CDR3 bases: TGCGCCAGCAGCTTAGGGACAGCCGCCTCTGGAAACACCATATATTTT. Its protein is CASSLGTAASGNTIYF.

The chain couples TRBV2 to TRBJ1-2; D is possibly TRBD1 (5 bases). Germline CDR1 SNHLY, CDR2 FYNNEI. V shed 0 bases and J shed 8 bases, with 16 bases lying between them. The CDR3 loop spans 15 amino acids. The CDR3 region is CASSEARSAGLGYTF. The CDR3 DNA follows: TGTGCCAGCAGTGAAGCTCGTTCGGCGGGGCTAGGCTACACCTTC.

This clone appeared a single time. The rearrangement joins TRBV27 to TRBJ1-6; D unresolved. Germline values: CDR1 MNHEY, CDR2 SMNVEV (reference sequence). The CDR3 runs to 18 residues. Trimming shortened V by 5 bases and J by 6 bases, and 23 bases separated the two germline ends. This CDR3 is CASSPLTPWEALNSPLHF. CDR3 nucleotide sequence: TGTGCCAGCAGTCCACTTACGCCTTGGGAGGCCCTTAATTCACCCCTCCACTTT.

The CDR3 region has the DNA TGTGCCAGCAGCTCCAGGACGGCTACAGCACCGCCTCGCACAGATACGCAGTATTTT. Protein sequence: CASSSRTATAPPRTDTQYF. V gene TRBV5-4 combines with J gene TRBJ2-3; D is ambiguous. The CDR3 sequence is 19 residues long. Deletions cut 3 bases from V and 1 base from J, with 24 bases between. Germline CDR1 SGHNT, CDR2 YYREEE (reference sequence).

The chain couples TRBV10-3 to TRBJ2-6; no definite D call. This CDR3 has 17 amino acids. Trimming shortened V by 3 bases and J by 2 bases, and 14 bases separated the two germline ends. Germline V gene sequence: CDR1 ENHRY, CDR2 SYGVKD. CDR3 nucleotides: TGTGCCATCAGTGATAGGCAGAGTTATGCTGGGGCCAACGTCCTGACTTTC. This gives the protein CAISDRQSYAGANVLTF.

This clone was observed a single time. This rearrangement joins TRBV7-6 to TRBJ2-5; 10 nucleotides align to TRBD1. This CDR3 spans 15 amino acids. The germline CDR1 and CDR2 sequences are SGHVS and FNYEAQ. Trimming at V came to 3 bases and at J to 4 bases, leaving 5 bases not matched to a gene. The CDR3, as DNA: TGTGCCAGCAGCTTGGGACAGGGGACCCCAGAGACCCAGTACTTC. Encoded protein: CASSLGQGTPETQYF.

The rearrangement links TRBV30 to TRBJ2-3, with TRBD2 matching over 7 bases. This CDR3 comprises 13 residues. Germline CDR1 GTSNPN, CDR2 SVGIG (reference sequence). The V segment lost 4 bases and the J segment 2 bases; nucleotides outside the gene matches: 3. In DNA form, the CDR3 reads TGTGCCTGGAAGCGGGGCCCCACAGATACGCAGTATTTT. It yields the protein CAWKRGPTDTQYF.

This clone was observed once. The chain carries TRBV19 and TRBJ2-2, with 12 bases fitting TRBD2. This CDR3 has 18 amino acids. Germline assignment: CDR1 LNHDA and CDR2 SQIVND (reference sequence). V trimming: 5 bases; J trimming: 4 bases; junction bases outside the gene matches: 11. The CDR3 reads CASSPWGLAGSSTGELFF. As DNA, the CDR3 is TGTGCCAGTAGTCCGTGGGGACTAGCGGGTTCATCCACCGGGGAGCTGTTTTTT.

The chain employs TRBV6-1 and TRBJ1-1; maybe TRBD1 (6 bases). The CDR3 is 16 residues long. Trimming removed 2 bases from V and 1 base from J, with 14 bases in between. Germline CDR1 is MNHNS and CDR2 is SASEGT. CDR3 loop: CASSERRTVQNTEAFF. The CDR3 region has the DNA TGTGCCAGCAGTGAAAGACGGACAGTACAGAACACTGAAGCTTTCTTT.

This chain links TRBV5-1 with TRBJ1-4, with 11 bases that match TRBD1. This CDR3 comprises 16 residues. Germline CDR1 is SGHRS and CDR2 is YFSETQ. The V and J ends lost 4 bases and 4 bases, in that order; junction bases with no gene match: 6. The CDR3 DNA is TGCGCCAGCAGCCTGAGGGGGACAGGGGGTAATGAAAAACTGTTTTTT. It codes for CASSLRGTGGNEKLFF. The full variable domain, with the rest looked up from reference TRBV5-1 and TRBJ1-4, is KAGVTQTPRYLIKTRGQQVTLSCSPISGHRSVSWYQQTPGQGLQFLFEYFSETQRNKGNFPGRFSGRQFSNSRSEMNVSTLELGDSALYLCASSLRGTGGNEKLFFGSGTQLSVL.

V gene TRBV6-6 combines with J gene TRBJ2-3; 9 nucleotides line up with TRBD2. Germline assignment: CDR1 MNHNY and CDR2 SVGAGI (reference sequence). V shed 5 bases and J 1 base; nucleotides not matched to a gene: 7. The CDR3 loop spans 16 amino acids. In nucleotides, the CDR3 is TGTGCCAGCAGTGCGCTAGCGGGGATTCGCACAGATACGCAGTATTTT. Encoded protein: CASSALAGIRTDTQYF.